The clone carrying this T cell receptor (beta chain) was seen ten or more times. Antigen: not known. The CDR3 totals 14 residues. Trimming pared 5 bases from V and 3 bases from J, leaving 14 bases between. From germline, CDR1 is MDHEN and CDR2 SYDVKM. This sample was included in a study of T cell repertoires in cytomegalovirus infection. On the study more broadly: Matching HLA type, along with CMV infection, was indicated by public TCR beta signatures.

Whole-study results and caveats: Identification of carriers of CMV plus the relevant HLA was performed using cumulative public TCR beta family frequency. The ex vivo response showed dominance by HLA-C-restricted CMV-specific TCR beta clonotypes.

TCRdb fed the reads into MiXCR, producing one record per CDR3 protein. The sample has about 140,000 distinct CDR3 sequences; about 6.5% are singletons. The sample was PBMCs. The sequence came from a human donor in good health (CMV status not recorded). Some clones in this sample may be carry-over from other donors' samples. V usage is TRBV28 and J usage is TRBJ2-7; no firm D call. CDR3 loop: CASSGSGRSYEQYF. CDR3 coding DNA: TGTGCCAGCAGTGGTAGTGGCAGGAGCTACGAGCAGTACTTC.